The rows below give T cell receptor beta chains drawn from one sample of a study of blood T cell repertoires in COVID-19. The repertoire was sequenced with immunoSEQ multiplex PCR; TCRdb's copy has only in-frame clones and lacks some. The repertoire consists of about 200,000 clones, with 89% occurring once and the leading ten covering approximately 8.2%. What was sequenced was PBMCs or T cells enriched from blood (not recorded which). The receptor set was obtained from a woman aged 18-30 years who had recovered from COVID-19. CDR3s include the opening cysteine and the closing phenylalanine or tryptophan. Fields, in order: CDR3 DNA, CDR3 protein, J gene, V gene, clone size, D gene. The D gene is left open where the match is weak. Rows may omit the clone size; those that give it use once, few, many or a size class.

TGTGCCAGCAGTTCCCCCGGGGGGGGGAAGTCCCCCCCAGATACGCAGTATTTT,CASSSPGGGKSPPDTQYF,TRBJ2-3,TRBV28,once,TRBD2
TGTGCCAGCAGCGGCGGCGGACAGATTAGCACAGATACGCAGTATTTT,CASSGGGQISTDTQYF,TRBJ2-3,TRBV7-8,.,.
TGTGCCAGCAGCTTAGGACAGGGGTCTACCTACGAGCAGTACTTC,CASSLGQGSTYEQYF,TRBJ2-7,TRBV7-7,.,TRBD1
TGTGCCAGCAGGGTGGACACTCTGGGGGCCAACGTCCTGACTTTC,CASRVDTLGANVLTF,TRBJ2-6,TRBV2,.,.
TGTGCCACCAGTGACCCGAATGGGCGGGGGACCAATGAGCAGTTCTTC,CATSDPNGRGTNEQFF,TRBJ2-1,TRBV24-1,.,TRBD2
TGCGCCAGCAGCCAAGATCTCATAGGGCTAATAGTCAGGGATACTGAAGCTTTCTTT,CASSQDLIGLIVRDTEAFF,TRBJ1-1,TRBV4-1,.,.
TGTGCCAGTTGTGGTTCGGGTTTCAATGAGCAGTTCTTC,CASCGSGFNEQFF,TRBJ2-1,TRBV12-3/TRBV12-4,once,.
TGCGCCAGCAGCTTGGGGATTTACAGCTCTGGAAACACCATATATTTT,CASSLGIYSSGNTIYF,TRBJ1-3,TRBV5-1,.,.
TGTGCCAGTAGTTCTGGGCCCCGAAATTCACCCCTCCACTTT,CASSSGPRNSPLHF,TRBJ1-6,TRBV19,.,.
TGTGCCACCCACCCCGGACACACTAACTATGGCTACACCTTC,CATHPGHTNYGYTF,TRBJ1-2,TRBV2,.,.
TGCGCCAGCATTTTATGCCCTGCCAGTGCGGGGTATTCACCCCTCCACTTT,CASILCPASAGYSPLHF,TRBJ1-6,TRBV10-1,.,.
TGCAGTGCCGGAGGGAGTCAGCCCCAGCATTTT,CSAGGSQPQHF,TRBJ1-5,TRBV20-1,.,.
TGTGCCAGCAGCGTACAGGGCACAGATACGCAGTATTTT,CASSVQGTDTQYF,TRBJ2-3,TRBV9,.,.
TGTGCCAGCAGATTTGTATTCGAACGGAGCGAGCAGTACTTC,CASRFVFERSEQYF,TRBJ2-7,TRBV5-6,.,.